This T cell receptor beta chain was captured in a study of cytomegalovirus exposure and HLA in healthy donors. This clone was seen only once. V was clipped by 4 bases and J by 11 bases, with 9 bases between them. This CDR3 spans 11 amino acids. Germline V gene sequence: CDR1 GTSNPN, CDR2 SVGIG (reference sequence). It was with 60 Vbeta and 13 Jbeta primers that the PCR ran. Assay: immunoSEQ multiplex PCR; the TCRdb copy retains only in-frame clones and omits some. The sample carries roughly 230,000 clones, about 85% recorded once. V gene TRBV30 combines with J gene TRBJ2-6; maybe TRBD1 (6 bases). Material for sequencing was PBMCs. The TCR was taken from a girl aged 2 to 9 in good health and CMV-seronegative. The CDR3 loop is CAWNRGYVLTF. Here the CDR3 DNA reads TGTGCCTGGAATAGGGGGTACGTCCTGACTTTC. Full variable domain (missing parts from reference TRBV30 and TRBJ2-6): SQTIHQWPATLVQPVGSPLSLECTVEGTSNPNLYWYRQAAGRGLQLLFYSVGIGQISSEVPQNLSASRPQDRQFILSSKKLLLSDSGFYLCAWNRGYVLTFGAGSRLTVL.